The present TCR beta chain was sequenced within a study of shared clonotypes between healthy human individuals. The CDR3 is made up of 12 amino acids. Germline V gene lookup returns CDR1 WNHNN and CDR2 SYGVQD (reference sequence). The V end lost 11 bases, the J end lost 0 bases, and 11 bases lay between the germline ends. At the deep level, the assay was run. The material for each subset, its genomic DNA, was split evenly across several immunoSEQ plates. TCRdb keeps only in-frame clones here, not all; method: immunoSEQ multiplex PCR. The repertoire holds around 200,000 clones, with approximately 92% as singletons.

Sequencing was carried out using naive CD4+ T cells sorted from blood. Subset described: CD45RA+ positively selected. The clonotype originates from a woman aged 25 to 39 in good health. The V and J genes are TRBV10-1 and TRBJ2-7; D remains unclear. The CDR3 reads CAAARDSYEQYF. CDR3 sequence (DNA): TGCGCCGCAGCCCGCGACTCCTACGAGCAGTACTTC.